This TCR beta chain was sequenced in a study of molecular identifiers for immune sequencing clone quantification. In the study overall: The replicate experiment used RNA from 20,000 or 100,000 naive CD8 cells. This RNA was split into five aliquots, and four of them were sequenced.

TCRdb independently ran MiXCR on the PCR reads; one entry per CDR3 protein. This sample yields some 70,000 distinct CDR3 sequences, of which over 15% are seen a single time; 1.5% belongs to the top ten. Per the germline V gene, CDR1 is SQVTM and CDR2 is ANQGSEA. The CDR3 length is 16 residues. The CD8+CD4-CCR7+CD45RA+ phenotype defined the sorted naive CD8 T cells. Comments on this clonotype: One end of the junction is discordant with germline, which a read error may explain.

This chain uses TRBV29-1 with TRBJ2-2; 10 bases agree with TRBD1. The sequence came from a human donor in good health. Some libraries in this study had Jurkat cell RNA spiked in. The sequencing sample was made of naive CD8+ T cells from blood, with Jurkat cell RNA spiked in. The subset: FACS-sorted CD8+CD4-CCR7+CD45RA+ naive T cells. The CDR3 reads CSVDISGTGVTGEPFF. The CDR3 nucleotides are TGCAGCGTGGACATAAGCGGGACAGGGGTGACCGGGGAGCCGTTTTTT.